Sequencing of this T cell receptor beta chain was carried out in a study of blood T cell repertoires in COVID-19 (TCRdb year 2020). Study-wide context: The collaborator samples originated in the United States, Italy and Spain and spanned the acute and convalescent phases of COVID-19. The prospective study material was composed of cDNA or gDNA derived from T cells, B-cell-depleted T cells, or PBMCs. Samples came from the ongoing ImmuneRACE study (first 160 participants) plus 1,254 subjects from 6 global collaborators. Deeply sampled blood TCRbeta repertoires from subjects exposed to, actively infected with, or recovered from COVID-19 were included in the dataset. Where available, HLA class I and class II types were taken from metadata supplied by the sample provider and were not determined by assay-based typing. The repertoires were released in a freely available public database meant as a resource for research on the immune response to SARS-CoV-2. Nearly every sample came with metadata listing a de-identified subject ID, COVID-19 status, age in years and sex.

Participants in the prospective study were enrolled through a virtual design, were aged roughly 18 to 100 years, and lived in approximately 24 United States geographic areas. In the prospective study, participants were assigned to cohorts based on the clinical history participants reported in a screening survey and a study questionnaire. Recovered participants in ImmuneRACE Cohort 3 were defined by two consecutive negative NP/OP PCR tests, clearance by a healthcare professional, or resolution of symptoms. Mobile phlebotomists in the prospective study collected whole blood, serum and a nasopharyngeal or oropharyngeal swab from every participant. Over a roughly 2-month period, participants in the prospective study had the option of providing additional blood draws and questionnaires. Blood samples from the prospective study were shipped frozen or at room temperature prior to DNA extraction. What the research found in general, with its limitations: The amount of clinical and demographic metadata varied by source and participant and was provided uncurated.

TCRbeta CDR3 regions were amplified from genomic DNA using the immunoSEQ Assay, a bias-controlled multiplex PCR. The authors' pipeline ran thus. The number of nucleated cells in each sample was estimated from the amplification of reference gene primers within the assay. To quantify the absolute abundance of each unique TCRbeta CDR3 rearrangement, sequence reads were collapsed and filtered. Productive Simpson clonality was computed per sample as the square root of Simpson's diversity index over productive rearrangements. This is the immuneACCESS table as TCRdb keeps it, with only in-frame sequences that have V and J called. A part of the clones is gone; compared with another copy, unresolved V genes explain less than half, and the rest is unexplained. D and trimming were read from the DNA, whereas the V and J calls and clone size are those reported in that table. The sample contains under 350,000 clones, about nine tenths of them found a single time. Roughly 2.6% of the sample comes from the top ten.

In the case of this clone: No antigen is known for it. One base away there is no much larger clone; base qualities are not given.

The sequence derives from a man aged 60 to 75 who had recovered from COVID-19. Sequenced input: PBMCs or T cells enriched from blood (not recorded which).

CDR3 sequence: CSVTPGQKNYGYTF. The DNA reads as follows: TGCAGCGTCACCCCCGGACAGAAAAACTATGGCTACACCTTC. The V and J genes are TRBV29-1 and TRBJ1-2, and possibly TRBD1, on 6 matching bases. Spanning cysteine to phenylalanine, the CDR3 consists of 14 amino acids. The retained sequence is limited to the CDR3, 42 bases, with the frame set at the first base. V and J lose 6 bases and 2 bases, and a span of 16 bases separates them. For CDR1 and CDR2, the germline V gene lists SQVTM and ANQGSEA.